Below, one TCR beta chain is given with its context. The CDR3 has 14 residues. The germline gives CDR1 LGHDT, CDR2 YNNKEL (reference sequence). V dropped 6 bases and J dropped 5; count of bases not matched to a gene: 8. This sample was included in a study of blood T cell repertoires in COVID-19. Clones were sequenced by immunoSEQ multiplex PCR, and TCRdb holds only the in-frame ones, with some missing. The sample comprises around 100,000 clones, roughly 90% of which are singletons, and around 3.4% rests with the top ten. The rearrangement uses TRBV3-1 (or the pseudogene TRBV3-2) and TRBJ1-2, with 8 bases identical to TRBD1. Specimen: peripheral blood. This receptor was obtained from a woman aged 55-69 years with acute or convalescent COVID-19. The CDR3, as DNA: TGTGCCAGCAGGCCTACAGGGGGAAGGTATGGCTACACCTTC. Translated: CASRPTGGRYGYTF.